This TCR beta chain was sequenced in a study of beta chain features in type 1 diabetes. Findings and limits, study-wide: Type 1 diabetes patients had TCRB CDR3s that were shorter (moderately but significantly so) in all four CD4+ subsets.

As concerns this clone: The antigen is unknown.

The sequenced template was cDNA made from the entire isolated RNA. Clones were sequenced by immunoSEQ multiplex PCR, and TCRdb holds only the in-frame ones, with some missing. The sample carries roughly 310,000 clones, 8% to 13% recorded once. With 5 bases removed from V and 3 bases from J, the gap between germline ends came to 7 bases. CDR3 length: 11 residues. CDR1 is SQVTM, CDR2 ANQGSEA, per germline. Sample: naive CD4+ T cells from blood. The chain uses TRBV29-1 and TRBJ1-1; D gene unclear. This TCR derives from a woman aged 25-40 years in good health. The chain's CDR3 is CSVFRDTEAFF. The CDR3, as DNA: TGCAGCGTTTTTCGGGACACTGAAGCTTTCTTT.